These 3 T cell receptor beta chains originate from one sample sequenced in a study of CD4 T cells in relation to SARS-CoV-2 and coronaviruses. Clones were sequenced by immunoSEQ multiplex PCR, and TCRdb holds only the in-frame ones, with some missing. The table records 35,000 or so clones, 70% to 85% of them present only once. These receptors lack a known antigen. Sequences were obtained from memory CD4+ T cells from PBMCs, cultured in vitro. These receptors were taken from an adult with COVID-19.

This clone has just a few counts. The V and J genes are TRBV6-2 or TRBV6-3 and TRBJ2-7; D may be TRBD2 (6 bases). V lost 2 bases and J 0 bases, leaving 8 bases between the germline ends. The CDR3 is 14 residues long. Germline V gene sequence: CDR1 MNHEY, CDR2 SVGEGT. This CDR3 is CASSYGTDSYEQYF. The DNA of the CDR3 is TGTGCCAGCAGTTACGGGACTGACTCCTACGAGCAGTACTTC.

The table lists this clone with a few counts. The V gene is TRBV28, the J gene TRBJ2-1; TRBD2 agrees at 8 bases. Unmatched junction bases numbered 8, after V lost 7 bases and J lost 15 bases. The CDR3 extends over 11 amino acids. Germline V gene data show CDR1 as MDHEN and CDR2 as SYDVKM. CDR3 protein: CASIGREVMFF. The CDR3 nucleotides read TGTGCCAGCATTGGGCGGGAGGTTATGTTCTTC.

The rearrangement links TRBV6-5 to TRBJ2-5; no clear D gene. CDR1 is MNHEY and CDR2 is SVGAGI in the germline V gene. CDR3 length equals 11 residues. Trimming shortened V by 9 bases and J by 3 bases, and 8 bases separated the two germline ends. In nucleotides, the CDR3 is TGTGCCAGGACACCAAAAGAGACCCAGTACTTC. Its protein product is CARTPKETQYF.